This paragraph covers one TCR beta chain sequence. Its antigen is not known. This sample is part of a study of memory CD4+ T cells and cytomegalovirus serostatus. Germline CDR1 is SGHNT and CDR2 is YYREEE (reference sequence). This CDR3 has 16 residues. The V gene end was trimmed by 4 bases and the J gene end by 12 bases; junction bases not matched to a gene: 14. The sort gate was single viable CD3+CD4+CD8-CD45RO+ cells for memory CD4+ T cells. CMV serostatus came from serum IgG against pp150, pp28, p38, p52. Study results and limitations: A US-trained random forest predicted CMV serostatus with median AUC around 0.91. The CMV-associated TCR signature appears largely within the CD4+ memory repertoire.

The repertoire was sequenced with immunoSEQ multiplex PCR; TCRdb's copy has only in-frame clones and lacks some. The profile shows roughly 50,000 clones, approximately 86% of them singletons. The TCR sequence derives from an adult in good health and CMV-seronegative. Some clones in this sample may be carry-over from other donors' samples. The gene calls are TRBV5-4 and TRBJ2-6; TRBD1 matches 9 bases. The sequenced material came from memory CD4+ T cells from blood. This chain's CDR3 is CASSLRTGAALFVLTF. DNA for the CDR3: TGTGCCAGCAGCCTAAGGACAGGGGCCGCCCTCTTCGTCCTGACTTTC.